These 10 T cell receptor beta chains were all obtained from the same sample, sequenced in a study of T cell repertoires in aging, cancer and after chemotherapy. Amplification of TCR beta used genomic DNA extracted from peripheral blood. A mixed TRB-A/B primer pool amplified rearranged TRB by multiplex touch-down PCR. TCRdb re-analysed the multiplex PCR reads in MiXCR, keeping a single row per CDR3 protein. The sample lists just over 4,000 distinct CDR3 sequences, roughly 27% occurring once. The sample taken for sequencing was blood. The receptors here all came from a human donor in good health.

This clonotype qualifies as medium-sized (0.01 to 0.1%). The J gene is TRBJ1-5, the V gene TRBV29-1; 7 nucleotides line up with TRBD1. Germline lookup yields CDR1 SQVTM and CDR2 ANQGSEA. V lost 7 bases and J lost 1; bases outside the gene matches: 13. The CDR3 contains 16 residues. CDR3 amino acids: CSGGNRGRGSNQPQHF. The CDR3 DNA reads as TGCAGCGGGGGTAACAGGGGAAGGGGAAGCAATCAGCCCCAGCATTTT.

The chain couples TRBV18 to TRBJ2-3, with 7 bases matching TRBD1. With 4 bases clipped from V and 5 bases from J, the junction kept 6 bases outside the gene matches. Germline CDR1 and CDR2: KGHSH and LQKENI. This CDR3 region has 14 residues. In nucleotides, the CDR3 is TGTGCCAGCTCACAGGGGGCGGTCGGAGATACGCAGTATTTT. As protein: CASSQGAVGDTQYF.

The chain links TRBV6-5 to TRBJ2-2, with D perhaps matching TRBD1 (5 bases). The V and J ends lost 6 bases and 10 bases respectively, with 15 bases between them. The CDR3 runs to 13 residues. Germline loops: CDR1 MNHEY, CDR2 SVGAGI. CDR3 sequence (DNA): TGTGCCAGCAGGACCAGGGAAACCCTGGAGCTGTTTTTT. It translates to CASRTRETLELFF.

This clonotype was detected only a few times. V is TRBV5-1 and J is TRBJ1-6; no clear D gene. V lost 3 bases to trimming and J lost 4 bases, with 17 bases between them. Germline assignment: CDR1 SGHRS and CDR2 YFSETQ. The CDR3 has 17 amino acids. The DNA of the CDR3 is TGCGCCAGCAGCTCCGACGAGGAGATGGGGTATAATTCACCCCTCCACTTT. Translating it yields CASSSDEEMGYNSPLHF.

This clonotype has only a few counts. J is TRBJ1-1 and V is TRBV18; 8 positions agree with TRBD1. There are 15 residues in the CDR3. The V gene's germline CDR1 is KGHSH and CDR2 LQKENI. V shed 8 bases and J 0 bases; nucleotides not matched to a gene: 8. The CDR3 coding sequence is TGTGCCAGCCAGGGACAGGTGACCATGAACACTGAAGCTTTCTTT. Protein: CASQGQVTMNTEAFF.

Judged by abundance, this clonotype is medium-sized. The J gene is TRBJ1-6, the V gene TRBV6-5; 9 bases fit TRBD1. The V gene end was trimmed by 6 bases and the J gene end by 9 bases; junction bases not matched to a gene: 9. The germline gives CDR1 MNHEY, CDR2 SVGAGI. This CDR3 has 15 amino acids. CDR3 nucleotide sequence: TGTGCCAGCAGCTCCGTAGGGACAGGGTTTTCACCCCTCCACTTT. Protein: CASSSVGTGFSPLHF.

This chain joins TRBV27 and TRBJ1-4; D not certain. The CDR3 is 15 amino acids. Germline CDR1 and CDR2: MNHEY and SMNVEV (reference sequence). Trimming left V 4 bases short and J 5 bases short, with 14 bases between. CDR3 protein: CASSSSSGVNEKLFF. The DNA for the CDR3 is TGTGCCAGCAGTTCTAGCTCAGGTGTGAATGAAAAACTGTTTTTT.

This chain links TRBV5-4 with TRBJ1-2; 9 nucleotides match TRBD1. Germline V gene data show CDR1 as SGHNT and CDR2 as YYREEE (reference sequence). There are 14 residues in the CDR3. V trimming: 4 bases; J trimming: 1 base; junction bases outside the gene matches: 2. DNA of the CDR3: TGTGCCAGCAGCCGGGACAGGGATAACTATGGCTACACCTTC. This translates into CASSRDRDNYGYTF.

In this sample, this clonotype is medium-sized (0.01 to 0.1%). The chain has TRBV30 and TRBJ2-7; 7 nucleotides match TRBD1. The germline CDR1 and CDR2 sequences are GTSNPN and SVGIG (reference sequence). This CDR3 spans 12 amino acids. The J segment lost 2 bases and the V segment lost 4 bases, leaving 2 bases of the junction unmatched. Written as DNA, the CDR3 is TGTGCCTGGATAACAGGGGCCTACGAGCAGTACTTC. The encoded protein is CAWITGAYEQYF.

By share, this clonotype counts as medium-sized. The rearrangement links TRBV6-5 to TRBJ2-5, with D possibly TRBD2 on 6 matching bases. The CDR3 extends over 16 amino acids. Germline V gives CDR1 MNHEY, CDR2 SVGAGI. The V and J ends lost 6 bases and 5 bases respectively, with 22 bases between them. CDR3 sequence (DNA): TGTGCCAGCAGCCAGTCCTTTTCACTAGCAACGGAGACCCAGTACTTC. It codes for CASSQSFSLATETQYF.